The 4 T cell receptor beta chains below come from one sample, sequenced in a study of OX40 agonist ivuxolimab in advanced cancers. Sequencing was performed with immunoSEQ multiplex PCR; in TCRdb, only in-frame clones are kept and a portion is missing. The sample includes some 58,000 clones, approximately 86% of them seen just once. The sequenced sample was CD4+ or CD8+ T cells sorted from blood, obtained in a trial of the OX40 agonist ivuxolimab. These TCRs come from an adult with an advanced solid tumor such as melanoma, head and neck, liver or kidney cancer.

The chain couples TRBV29-1 to TRBJ2-1; 11 bases line up with TRBD2. CDR3 size: 16 residues. Germline V gives CDR1 SQVTM, CDR2 ANQGSEA. With V trimmed by 3 bases and J by 8 bases, 12 bases remained unmatched. The CDR3 protein is CSVDISGTSGTDEQFF. The CDR3 region has the DNA TGCAGCGTTGATATCTCGGGGACTAGCGGAACAGATGAGCAGTTCTTC.

The rearrangement joins TRBV11-2 to TRBJ2-3; D remains unclear. The CDR3 totals 12 residues. V was shortened by 3 bases and J by 6 bases, with 7 bases between the two germline ends. Germline CDR1 SGHAT, CDR2 FQNNGV. The CDR3 is CASSLDRDTQYF. In DNA, the CDR3 is TGTGCCAGCAGCTTGGATCGGGATACGCAGTATTTT.

This clone occurred a few times. The rearrangement links TRBV7-9 to TRBJ1-2; 8 bases are a match to TRBD1. The V segment lost 4 bases and the J segment 8 bases; nucleotides outside the gene matches: 9. Germline values: CDR1 SEHNR, CDR2 FQNEAQ (reference sequence). The CDR3 loop spans 14 amino acids. The CDR3: CASSSGGTGFGYTF. The CDR3 bases are TGTGCCAGCAGCTCCGGGGGGACAGGCTTCGGCTACACCTTC.

This chain uses TRBV5-1 with TRBJ2-1, with 7 bases fitting TRBD2. With V trimmed by 0 bases and J by 4 bases, 4 bases remained unmatched. The germline V gene encodes CDR1 SGHRS and CDR2 YFSETQ. This CDR3 comprises 15 residues. CDR3 coding DNA: TGCGCCAGCAGCTTGGGTTCTAGCGGATACAATGAGCAGTTCTTC. Protein sequence: CASSLGSSGYNEQFF.